The T cell receptor beta chain described here comes from a study of CD8+ T cells in alopecia areata. Once RNA had been extracted, it was reverse transcribed into cDNA to act as the sequencing template. Only in-frame clones appear in the TCRdb table, and some are missing; sequencing was by immunoSEQ multiplex PCR. Among about 30,000 clones listed, around two thirds were seen once. This clone was seen a handful of times. Trimming took off 6 bases at V and 4 bases at J, with 15 bases between the two ends. Per the germline V gene, CDR1 is SQVTM and CDR2 is ANQGSEA. CDR3 length: 13 amino acids. The sequence was obtained from a human donor with alopecia areata. V is TRBV29-1 and J is TRBJ1-2, with unresolved D. The sample comprised NKG2D-high CD8+ T cells sorted from blood. For the CDR3, the DNA is TGCAGCGTCAGTCCCCTCTCCCTCTATGGCTACACCTTC. It specifies CSVSPLSLYGYTF.